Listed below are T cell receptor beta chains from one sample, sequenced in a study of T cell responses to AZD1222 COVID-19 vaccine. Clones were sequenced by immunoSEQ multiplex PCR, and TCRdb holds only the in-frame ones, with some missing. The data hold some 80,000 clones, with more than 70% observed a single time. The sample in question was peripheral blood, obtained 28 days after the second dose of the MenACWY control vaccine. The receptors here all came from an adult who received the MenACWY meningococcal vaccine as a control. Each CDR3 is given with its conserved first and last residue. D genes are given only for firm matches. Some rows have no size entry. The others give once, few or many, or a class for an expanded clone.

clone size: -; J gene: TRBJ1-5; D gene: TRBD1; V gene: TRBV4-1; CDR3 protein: CASSQAGQGSQPQHF; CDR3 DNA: TGCGCCAGCAGCCAAGCGGGACAGGGGTCTCAGCCCCAGCATTTT
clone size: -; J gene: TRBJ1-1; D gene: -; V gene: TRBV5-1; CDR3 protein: CASRFNTEAFF; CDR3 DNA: TGCGCCAGCAGATTTAACACTGAAGCTTTCTTT
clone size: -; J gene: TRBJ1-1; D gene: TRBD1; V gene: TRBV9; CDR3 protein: CASRRPGTGKDTEAFF; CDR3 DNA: TGTGCCAGCAGACGACCCGGGACAGGGAAAGACACTGAAGCTTTCTTT
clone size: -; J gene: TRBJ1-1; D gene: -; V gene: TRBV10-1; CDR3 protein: CASMRRKNTEAFF; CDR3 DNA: TGCGCCAGCATGAGGCGGAAGAACACTGAAGCTTTCTTT
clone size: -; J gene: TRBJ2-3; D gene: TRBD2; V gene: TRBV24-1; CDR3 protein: CATSEPRTSGDDTQYF; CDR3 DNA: TGTGCCACCAGTGAACCTCGGACTAGCGGGGATGATACGCAGTATTTT
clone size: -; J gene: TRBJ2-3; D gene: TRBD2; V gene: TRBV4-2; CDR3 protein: CASSQEPAGNGADTQYF; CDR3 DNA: TGTGCCAGCAGCCAAGAACCAGCGGGGAATGGCGCAGATACGCAGTATTTT
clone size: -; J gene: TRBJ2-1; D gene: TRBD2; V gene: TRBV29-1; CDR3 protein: CSAPRLAGDNEQFF; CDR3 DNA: TGCAGCGCCCCCCGTCTAGCGGGGGACAATGAGCAGTTCTTC
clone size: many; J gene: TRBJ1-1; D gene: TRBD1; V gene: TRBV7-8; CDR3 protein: CASSLGTGNTEAFF; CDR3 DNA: TGTGCCAGCAGCTTGGGGACAGGCAACACTGAAGCTTTCTTT
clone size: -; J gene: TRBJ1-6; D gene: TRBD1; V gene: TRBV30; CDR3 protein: CAWSPPDRGNSPLHF; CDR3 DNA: TGTGCCTGGAGCCCCCCGGACAGGGGGAATTCACCCCTCCACTTT
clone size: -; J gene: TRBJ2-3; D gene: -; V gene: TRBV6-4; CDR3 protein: CASSTGITDTQYF; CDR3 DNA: TGTGCCAGCAGTACAGGTATCACAGATACGCAGTATTTT
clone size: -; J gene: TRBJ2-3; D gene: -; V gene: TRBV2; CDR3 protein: CASSVSLIGRSTDTQYF; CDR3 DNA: TGTGCCAGCAGTGTTTCCCTGATAGGCAGGAGCACAGATACGCAGTATTTT
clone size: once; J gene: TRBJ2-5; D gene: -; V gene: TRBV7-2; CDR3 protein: CASSPNGGRQETQYF; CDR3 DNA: TGTGCCAGCAGCCCGAATGGTGGAAGGCAAGAGACCCAGTACTTC
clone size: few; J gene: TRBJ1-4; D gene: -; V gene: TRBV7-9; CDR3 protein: CASSLQSTTNEKLFF; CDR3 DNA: TGTGCCAGCAGCCTGCAATCTACAACTAATGAAAAACTGTTTTTT
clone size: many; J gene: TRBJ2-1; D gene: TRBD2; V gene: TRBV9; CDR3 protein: CASSAGGRNIAGGQFF; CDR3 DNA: TGTGCCAGCAGCGCCGGCGGACGTAATATAGCGGGGGGGCAGTTCTTC
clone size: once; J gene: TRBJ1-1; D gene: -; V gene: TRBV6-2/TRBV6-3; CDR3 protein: CASRYDNLDTEAFF; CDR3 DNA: TGTGCCAGCAGATACGATAACCTGGACACTGAAGCTTTCTTT
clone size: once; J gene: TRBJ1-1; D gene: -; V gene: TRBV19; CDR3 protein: CACIYRAEAFF; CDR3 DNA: TGTGCCTGTATTTATCGCGCTGAAGCTTTCTTT
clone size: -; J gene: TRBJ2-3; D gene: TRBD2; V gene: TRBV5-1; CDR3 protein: CASSLGGTSGGDTQYF; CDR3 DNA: TGCGCCAGCAGCTTAGGCGGGACTAGCGGGGGTGATACGCAGTATTTT
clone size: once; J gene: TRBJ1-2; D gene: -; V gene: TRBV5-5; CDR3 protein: CASSLVSVNLNYGYTF; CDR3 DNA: TGTGCCAGCAGCTTGGTTTCTGTCAATCTTAACTATGGCTACACCTTC
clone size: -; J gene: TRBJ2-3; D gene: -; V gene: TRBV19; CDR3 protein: CASSIAAATDTQYF; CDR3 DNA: TGTGCCAGTAGTATCGCGGCGGCCACAGATACGCAGTATTTT
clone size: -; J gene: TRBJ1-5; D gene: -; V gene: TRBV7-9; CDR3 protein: CASSLGDTNQPQHF; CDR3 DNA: TGTGCCAGCAGCTTGGGGGACACCAATCAGCCCCAGCATTTT
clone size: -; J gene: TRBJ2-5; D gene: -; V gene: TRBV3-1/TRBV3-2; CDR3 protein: CASSPHGETQYF; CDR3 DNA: TGTGCCAGCAGCCCCCACGGAGAGACCCAGTACTTC
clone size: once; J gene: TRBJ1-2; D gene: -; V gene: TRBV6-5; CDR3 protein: CASSYSAQSNYGYTF; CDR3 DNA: TGTGCCAGCAGTTATTCAGCCCAATCTAACTATGGCTACACCTTC
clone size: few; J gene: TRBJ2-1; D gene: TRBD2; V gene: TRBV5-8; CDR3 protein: CASRARTSEYNEQFF; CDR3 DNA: TGTGCCAGCAGGGCGAGAACTAGCGAATACAATGAGCAGTTCTTC
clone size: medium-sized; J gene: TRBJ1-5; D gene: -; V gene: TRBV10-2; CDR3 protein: CASSEGNNQPQHF; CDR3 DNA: TGCGCCAGCAGTGAAGGAAACAATCAGCCCCAGCATTTT
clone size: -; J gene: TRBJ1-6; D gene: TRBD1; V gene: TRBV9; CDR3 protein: CASSGQGNSPLHF; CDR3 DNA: TGTGCCAGCTCGGGACAGGGGAACTCACCCCTCCACTTT
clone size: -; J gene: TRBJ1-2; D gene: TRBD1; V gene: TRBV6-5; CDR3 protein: CASVLVEGAGGYTF; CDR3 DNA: TGTGCCAGCGTCCTTGTTGAGGGGGCGGGAGGCTACACCTTC
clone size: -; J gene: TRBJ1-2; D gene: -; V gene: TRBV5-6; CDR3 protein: CASSSWAHGGYTF; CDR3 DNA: TGTGCCAGCAGCTCTTGGGCTCATGGTGGCTACACCTTC